This T cell receptor beta chain is from a study of blood T cell repertoires in COVID-19. For the study at large: Italy, Spain and the United States were the sources of the convalescent and acute COVID-19 samples. Nucleic acid was either cDNA or gDNA, and it came from T cells, B-cell-depleted T cells, or PBMCs.

The CDR3 contains 15 residues. The V segment lost 6 bases and the J segment 2 bases; nucleotides outside the gene matches: 1. The germline CDR1 and CDR2 sequences are MRHNA and SNTAGT. The authors' processing: By means of reference gene primer amplification, nucleated cell counts were estimated. Using immunoSEQ multiplex PCR, the repertoire was profiled, and TCRdb retains in-frame clones only, with some absent. V and J calls and clone size are given by that table; D and trimming were obtained from the DNA. In the table there are 250,000 or so clones, about 83% of which are singletons. This receptor was obtained from a man in his thirties or forties who had recovered from COVID-19. The chain recombines TRBV6-4 with TRBJ2-3, with 14 nucleotides matching TRBD2. The sequenced sample consisted of peripheral blood. The CDR3 is CASRTSGGATDTQYF. CDR3 nucleotides: TGTGCCAGCAGGACTAGCGGGGGGGCCACAGATACGCAGTATTTT.